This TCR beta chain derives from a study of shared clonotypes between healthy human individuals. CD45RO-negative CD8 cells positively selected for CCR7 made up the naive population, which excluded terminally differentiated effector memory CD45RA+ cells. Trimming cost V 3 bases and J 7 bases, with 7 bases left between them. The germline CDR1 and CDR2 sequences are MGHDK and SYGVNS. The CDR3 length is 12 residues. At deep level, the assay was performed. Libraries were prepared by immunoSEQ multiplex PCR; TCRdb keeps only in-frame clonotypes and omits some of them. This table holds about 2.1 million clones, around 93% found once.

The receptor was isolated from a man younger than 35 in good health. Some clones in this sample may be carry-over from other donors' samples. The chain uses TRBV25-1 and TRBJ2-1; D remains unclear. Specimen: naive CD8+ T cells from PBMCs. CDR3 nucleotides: TGTGCCAGCAGTGAGTCTAAAAATGAGCAGTTCTTC. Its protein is CASSESKNEQFF. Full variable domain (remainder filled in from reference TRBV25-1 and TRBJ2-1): EADIYQTPRYLVIGTGKKITLECSQTMGHDKMYWYQQDPGMELHLIHYSYGVNSTEKGDLSSESTVSRIRTEHFPLTLESARPSHTSQYLCASSESKNEQFFGPGTRLTVL.